These T cell receptor beta chains were read from a single sample in a study of blood T cells in healthy people across ages. From the 5' RACE reads, TCRdb called clonotypes with MiXCR, one entry per CDR3 protein. This table holds 1,300,000 or so distinct CDR3 sequences, 55% to 75% found once. Source material: blood. The receptors come from a man between 18 and 29 years old in good health. CDR3s include the opening cysteine and the closing phenylalanine or tryptophan. The D gene is left open where the match is weak.

CDR3 protein	D gene	V gene	J gene
CASSQEAGGLTEQYF	TRBD2	TRBV4-2	TRBJ2-3
CASSAFGYDGYTF	-	TRBV11-2	TRBJ1-2
CSAWTELAGDTQYF	-	TRBV20-1	TRBJ2-3
CASSLVGPNTDTQYF	-	TRBV7-9	TRBJ2-3
CAIPSESYEQYF	-	TRBV10-3	TRBJ2-7
CSASVSGTEAFF	-	TRBV20-1	TRBJ1-1
CASSLLDNGYGYTF	-	TRBV7-2	TRBJ1-2
CSARDFRARGGNQPQHF	-	TRBV20-1	TRBJ1-5
CASSRSTSNEKLFF	-	TRBV12-3/TRBV12-4	TRBJ1-4
CASSRDRARDEQFF	TRBD1	TRBV5-1	TRBJ2-1
CASSYSGGAPTDTQYF	-	TRBV6-2/TRBV6-3	TRBJ2-3
CASSNRQGLYEQYF	TRBD1	TRBV7-9	TRBJ2-7
CASSLRQGAAYGYTF	TRBD1	TRBV28	TRBJ1-2
CASSKDRANYEQYF	TRBD1	TRBV12-3/TRBV12-4	-
CASSPQDHRETVNEKLFF	-	TRBV9	TRBJ1-4
CASSNLQVQPQHF	-	TRBV6-1	TRBJ1-5
CASSRQGPRSEQYF	TRBD1	TRBV12-3/TRBV12-4	TRBJ2-7
CASSQAGSYSNQPQHF	-	TRBV4-2	TRBJ1-5
CASSLNSNRFSESGYTF	-	TRBV7-2	TRBJ1-2
CASSTHRGLGTEAFF	TRBD1	TRBV7-8	TRBJ1-1
CASSLRGRTIDTQYF	TRBD1	TRBV5-1	TRBJ2-3
CASRGQASDEQYF	TRBD1	TRBV27	TRBJ2-7
CASSQVSTIADYNEQYF	-	TRBV4-2	TRBJ2-7
CASSQGRTEAFF	-	TRBV4-3	TRBJ1-1
CASSPRWDSAFGYQETQYF	-	TRBV27	TRBJ2-5
CASSLTMGQGNEQYF	TRBD1	TRBV7-2	-
CASKKMDSYEQYF	-	TRBV2	-
CASSYSSGAAWNTEAFF	-	TRBV6-2/TRBV6-3	TRBJ1-1
CSVEDLAGGYTF	-	TRBV29-1	TRBJ1-2
CASSLLGALNQPQHF	-	TRBV7-2	TRBJ1-5
CASAGDAKETQYF	TRBD2	TRBV4-1	TRBJ2-5
CASSRGDRLNEKLFF	TRBD1	TRBV6-6	TRBJ1-4
CASSFRGDYNEQFF	-	TRBV12-3/TRBV12-4	TRBJ2-1
CASSRRGLYNEQFF	TRBD1	TRBV6-2/TRBV6-3	TRBJ2-1
CASSSESGRQETQYF	-	TRBV21-1	TRBJ2-5
CASSLSSGRIWGTQYF	TRBD2	TRBV27	TRBJ2-3
CASSTSGEGNEQFF	TRBD2	TRBV9	TRBJ2-1
CASSHLVGYGTDTQYF	-	TRBV6-1	TRBJ2-3
CAGNEGISTDTQYF	-	TRBV4-2	TRBJ2-3
CASSPGQGAYQPQHF	TRBD1	TRBV7-2	TRBJ1-5
CASSETEVNGYTF	-	TRBV6-1	TRBJ1-2
CASSLGVKRGTDTQYF	-	TRBV12-3/TRBV12-4	TRBJ2-3
CASSWQQGNYEQYF	-	TRBV7-8	TRBJ2-7
CASSLTRLAGKDTQYF	TRBD2	TRBV12-3/TRBV12-4	TRBJ2-3
CASDEGGRSYEQYF	-	TRBV6-2/TRBV6-3	TRBJ2-7
CASSEDGTENEKLFF	TRBD1	TRBV25-1	TRBJ1-4
CASSKRTSGDQETQYF	-	TRBV21-1	TRBJ2-5
CASSFVGGPTDTQYF	TRBD2	TRBV12-3/TRBV12-4	TRBJ2-3
CASSRAGQPYEQYF	-	TRBV7-2	TRBJ2-7
CASSSLAGGLASYNEQFF	TRBD2	TRBV27	TRBJ2-1
CASSLPPSGEQYF	-	TRBV27	TRBJ2-7
CASSLHRLEPLYGYTF	-	TRBV5-5	TRBJ1-2
CASSSSRGARPNEQFF	-	TRBV7-9	TRBJ2-1
CASSEGTGLLYGYTF	-	TRBV6-1	TRBJ1-2